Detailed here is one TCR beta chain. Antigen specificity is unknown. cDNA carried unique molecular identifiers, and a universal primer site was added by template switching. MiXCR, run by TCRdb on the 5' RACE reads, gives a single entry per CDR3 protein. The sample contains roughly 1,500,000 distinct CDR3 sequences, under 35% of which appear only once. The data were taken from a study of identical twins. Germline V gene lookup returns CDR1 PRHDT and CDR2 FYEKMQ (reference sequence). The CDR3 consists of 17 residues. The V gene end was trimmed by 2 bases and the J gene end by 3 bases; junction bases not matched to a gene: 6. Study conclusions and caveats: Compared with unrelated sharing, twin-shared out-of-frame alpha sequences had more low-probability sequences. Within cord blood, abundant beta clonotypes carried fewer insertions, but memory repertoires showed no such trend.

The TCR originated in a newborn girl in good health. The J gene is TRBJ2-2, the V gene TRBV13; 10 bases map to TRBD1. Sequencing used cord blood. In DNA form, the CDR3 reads TGTGCCAGCAGCTTAAAGACAGGGGGCGTTTACACCGGGGAGCTGTTTTTT. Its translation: CASSLKTGGVYTGELFF.